This TCR beta chain emerged from a study of blood T cells in healthy people across ages. Study overall: Every two T cells gave about one barcoded beta molecule via template switching.

For this clonotype: What it recognizes is unknown.

Drawing of peripheral blood yielded 8.5 to 10 milliliters from each donor. With each sample, at least 5 micrograms of total RNA were extracted. The germline gives CDR1 SGDLS, CDR2 YYNGEE. The CDR3 has 13 amino acids. Study-wide points: Per million T cells, TCR beta diversity dropped roughly linearly as age increased.

With a J-beta primer mix and a sample-barcoded 5' primer, a second PCR ran about 7 to 12 cycles. A single record per CDR3 protein comes from TCRdb applying MiXCR to the 5' RACE reads. The sample shows fewer than 2 million distinct CDR3 sequences, about two fifths of them seen only once. V usage is TRBV9 and J usage is TRBJ2-4, with D uncertain. The end of the DNA fits TRBJ2-7 better, so the J call may be wrong. The sample taken for sequencing was blood. The TCR was taken from a human donor in good health. This chain's CDR3 is CASSVKHWYEQYF. The DNA for the CDR3 is TGTGCCAGCAGCGTCAAACATTGGTACGAGCAGTACTTC.